This paragraph reports one TCR beta chain. Its target is unknown. This sample is part of a study of T cell responses to AZD1222 COVID-19 vaccine. The study's findings and limits: Of the AZD1222 recipients, only six were seropositive at baseline. Across the whole spike, CD4 TCRs peaked at regions 160-218 and 743-854. There were mostly white British donors and more females than males, and clonal diversity was possibly underestimated.

Clones were read by immunoSEQ multiplex PCR, and TCRdb kept only the in-frame ones, dropping some. The table lists about 150,000 clones, just over 85% of them singletons, with 5.1% in the top ten. Germline V lookup: CDR1 SGHNT, CDR2 YYREEE (reference sequence). The germline V and J ends were trimmed by 0 bases and 5 bases, with 6 bases remaining between them. CDR3 length: 13 residues. The sequence was obtained from an adult who received the AZD1222 COVID-19 vaccine. Sequencing used peripheral blood, obtained 28 days after the second AZD1222 dose. The chain employs TRBV5-4 and TRBJ1-5, with no clear D. As DNA, the CDR3 is TGTGCCAGCAGCTTGGGTAGGGATCAGCCCCAGCATTTT. Its protein is CASSLGRDQPQHF.